This T cell receptor (beta chain) was observed in a study of cytomegalovirus exposure and HLA in healthy donors. Notes on the study in general: For most TCR beta V segments, an earlier analysis put the productive rate at about 87% or about 30% of the time. An Asian-associated ancestry cluster reportedly showed fewer N-insertions than the approximately 660-donor mean in a later analysis.

For this clone: Its antigen is still unknown.

Vbeta (60) and Jbeta (13) primers were used in the PCR. Produced via immunoSEQ multiplex PCR; TCRdb's table is partial and in-frame only. The sample lists approximately 180,000 clones; roughly four fifths were seen once. The clonotype was recovered from a woman in her late teens or twenties in good health and CMV-seronegative. The sample was PBMCs.

The CDR3 loop is CASSLAERVSTEAFF. In DNA form, the CDR3 reads TGTGCCAGCAGCTTAGCGGAGAGGGTGAGCACTGAAGCTTTCTTT. The chain has TRBV7-2 and TRBJ1-1; D unresolved. This CDR3 has 15 amino acids. Trimming pared 0 bases from V and 4 bases from J, leaving 12 bases between. Germline V lookup: CDR1 SGHTA, CDR2 FQGNSA.